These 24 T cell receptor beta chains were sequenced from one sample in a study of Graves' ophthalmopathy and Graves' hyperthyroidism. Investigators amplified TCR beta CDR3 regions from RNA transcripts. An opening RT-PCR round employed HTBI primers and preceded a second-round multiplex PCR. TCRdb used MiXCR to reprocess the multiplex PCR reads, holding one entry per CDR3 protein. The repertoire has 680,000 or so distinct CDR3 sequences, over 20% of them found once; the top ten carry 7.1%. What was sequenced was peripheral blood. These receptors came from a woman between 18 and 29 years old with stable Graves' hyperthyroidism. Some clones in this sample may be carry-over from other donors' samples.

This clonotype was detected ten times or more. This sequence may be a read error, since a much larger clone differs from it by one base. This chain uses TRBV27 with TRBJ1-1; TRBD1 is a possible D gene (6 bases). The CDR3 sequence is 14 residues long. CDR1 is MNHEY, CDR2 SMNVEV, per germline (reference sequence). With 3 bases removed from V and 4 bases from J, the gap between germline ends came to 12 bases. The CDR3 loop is CASSFTGHLTEAFF. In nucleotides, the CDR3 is TGTGCCAGCAGTTTTACGGGACACCTCACTGAAGCTTTCTTT.

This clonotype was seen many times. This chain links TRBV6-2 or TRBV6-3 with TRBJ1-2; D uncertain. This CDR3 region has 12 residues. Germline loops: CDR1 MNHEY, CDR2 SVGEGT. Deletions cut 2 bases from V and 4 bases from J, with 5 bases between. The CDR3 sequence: CASSYPPYGYTF. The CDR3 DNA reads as TGTGCCAGCAGTTACCCACCCTATGGCTACACCTTC.

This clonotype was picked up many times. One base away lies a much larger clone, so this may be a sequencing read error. The CDR3 sequence: CATARGQSYERYF. CDR3 bases: TGTGCCACCGCACGGGGACAGTCCTACGAGCGGTACTTC. The chain carries TRBV27 and TRBJ2-7; 7 bases line up with TRBD1. The CDR3 is 13 residues long. CDR1 is MNHEY and CDR2 is SMNVEV in the germline V gene (reference sequence).

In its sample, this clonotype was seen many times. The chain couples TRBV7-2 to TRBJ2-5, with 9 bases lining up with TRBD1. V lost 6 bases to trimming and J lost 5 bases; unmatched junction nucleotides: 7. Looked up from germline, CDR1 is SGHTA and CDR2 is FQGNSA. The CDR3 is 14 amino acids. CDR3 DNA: TGTGCCAGCAGGGTCACCGGGACAGGGGAGACCCAGTACTTC. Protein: CASRVTGTGETQYF.

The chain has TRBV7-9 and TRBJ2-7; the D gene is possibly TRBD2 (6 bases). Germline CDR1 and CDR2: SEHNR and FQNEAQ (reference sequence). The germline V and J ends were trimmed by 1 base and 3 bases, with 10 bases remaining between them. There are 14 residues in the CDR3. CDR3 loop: CASSLEWGVYEQYF. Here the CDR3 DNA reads TGTGCCAGCAGCTTAGAGTGGGGGGTCTACGAGCAGTACTTC.

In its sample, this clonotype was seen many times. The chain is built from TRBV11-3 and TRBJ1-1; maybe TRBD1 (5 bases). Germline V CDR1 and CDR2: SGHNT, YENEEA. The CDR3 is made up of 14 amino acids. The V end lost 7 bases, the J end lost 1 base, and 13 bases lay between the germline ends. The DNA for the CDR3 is TGTGCCAGCATTGCAGGGTTCGCGAACACTGAAGCTTTCTTT. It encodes CASIAGFANTEAFF.

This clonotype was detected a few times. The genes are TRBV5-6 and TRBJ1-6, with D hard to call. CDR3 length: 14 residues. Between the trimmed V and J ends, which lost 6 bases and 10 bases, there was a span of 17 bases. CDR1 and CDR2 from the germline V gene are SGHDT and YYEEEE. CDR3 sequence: CASNVGVAGSPLHF. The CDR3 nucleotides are TGTGCCAGCAACGTAGGAGTGGCGGGATCACCCCTCCACTTT.

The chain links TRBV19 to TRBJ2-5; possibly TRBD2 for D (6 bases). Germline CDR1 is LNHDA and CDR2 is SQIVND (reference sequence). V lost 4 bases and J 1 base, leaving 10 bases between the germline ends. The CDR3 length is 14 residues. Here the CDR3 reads CASSTPGGQETQYF. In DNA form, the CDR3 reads TGTGCCAGTAGTACCCCCGGGGGCCAAGAGACCCAGTACTTC.

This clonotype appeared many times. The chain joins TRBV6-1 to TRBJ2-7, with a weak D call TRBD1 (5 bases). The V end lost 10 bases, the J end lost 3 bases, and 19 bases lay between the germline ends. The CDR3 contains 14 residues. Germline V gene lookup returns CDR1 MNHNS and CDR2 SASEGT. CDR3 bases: TGTGCCACCAAGGAGTCCAGGGCCTACTACGAGCAGTACTTC. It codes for CATKESRAYYEQYF.

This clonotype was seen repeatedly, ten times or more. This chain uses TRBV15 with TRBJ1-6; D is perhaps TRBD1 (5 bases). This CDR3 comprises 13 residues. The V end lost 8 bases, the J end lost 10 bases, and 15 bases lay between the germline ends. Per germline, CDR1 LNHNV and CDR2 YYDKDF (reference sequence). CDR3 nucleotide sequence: TGTGCCACCGAGGCGGGGACCGGGTCACCCCTCCACTTT. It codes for CATEAGTGSPLHF.

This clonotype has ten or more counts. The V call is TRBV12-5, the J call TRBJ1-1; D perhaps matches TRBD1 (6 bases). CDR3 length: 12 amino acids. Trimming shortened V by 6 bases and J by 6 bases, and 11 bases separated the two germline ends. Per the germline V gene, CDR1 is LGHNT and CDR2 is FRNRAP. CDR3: CASGEGVAEAFF. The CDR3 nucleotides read TGTGCTAGTGGGGAGGGGGTCGCTGAAGCTTTCTTT.

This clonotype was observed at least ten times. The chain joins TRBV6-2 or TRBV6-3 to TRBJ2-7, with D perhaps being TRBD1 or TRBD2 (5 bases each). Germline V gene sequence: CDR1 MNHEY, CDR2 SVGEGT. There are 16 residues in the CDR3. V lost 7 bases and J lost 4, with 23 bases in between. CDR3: CASTQARDGVWYEQYF. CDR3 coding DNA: TGTGCCAGCACTCAGGCCCGGGACGGGGTATGGTACGAGCAGTACTTC.

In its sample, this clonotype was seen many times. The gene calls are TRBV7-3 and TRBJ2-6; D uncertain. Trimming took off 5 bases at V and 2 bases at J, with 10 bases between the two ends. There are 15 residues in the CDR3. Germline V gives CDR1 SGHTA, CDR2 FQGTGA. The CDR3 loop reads CASSERYPGANVLTF. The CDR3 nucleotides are TGTGCCAGCAGCGAAAGGTATCCTGGGGCCAACGTCCTGACTTTC. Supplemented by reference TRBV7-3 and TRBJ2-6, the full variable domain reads GAGVSQTPSNKVTEKGKYVELRCDPISGHTALYWYRQSLGQGPEFLIYFQGTGAADDSGLPNDRFFAVRPEGSVSTLKIQRTERGDSAVYLCASSERYPGANVLTFGAGSRLTVL.

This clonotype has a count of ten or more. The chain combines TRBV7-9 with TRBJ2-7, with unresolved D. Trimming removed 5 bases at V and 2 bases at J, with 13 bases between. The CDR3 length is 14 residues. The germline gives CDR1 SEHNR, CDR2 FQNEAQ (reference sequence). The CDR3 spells CASSVDGSPYEQYF. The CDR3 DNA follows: TGTGCCAGCAGCGTGGACGGGTCCCCCTACGAGCAGTACTTC.

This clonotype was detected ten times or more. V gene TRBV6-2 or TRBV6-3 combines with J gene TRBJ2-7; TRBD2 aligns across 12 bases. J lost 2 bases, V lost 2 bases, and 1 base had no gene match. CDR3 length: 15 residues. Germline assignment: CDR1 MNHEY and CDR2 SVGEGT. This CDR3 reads CASSYRLAGAYEQYF. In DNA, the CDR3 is TGTGCCAGCAGTTACCGACTAGCGGGGGCCTACGAGCAGTACTTC.

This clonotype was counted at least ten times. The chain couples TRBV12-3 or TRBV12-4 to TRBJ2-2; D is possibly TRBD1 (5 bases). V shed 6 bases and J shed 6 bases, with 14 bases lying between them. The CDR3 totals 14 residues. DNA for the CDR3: TGTGCCAGCAGGCAAGACAGTTTTCCCGGGGAGCTGTTTTTT. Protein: CASRQDSFPGELFF.

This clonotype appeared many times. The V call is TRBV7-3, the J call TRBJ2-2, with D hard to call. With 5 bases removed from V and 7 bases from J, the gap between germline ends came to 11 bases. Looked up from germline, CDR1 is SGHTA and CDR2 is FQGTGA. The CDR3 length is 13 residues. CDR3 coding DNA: TGTGCCAGCAGCCCTCAACGGCGCGGGGAGCTGTTTTTT. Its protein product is CASSPQRRGELFF.

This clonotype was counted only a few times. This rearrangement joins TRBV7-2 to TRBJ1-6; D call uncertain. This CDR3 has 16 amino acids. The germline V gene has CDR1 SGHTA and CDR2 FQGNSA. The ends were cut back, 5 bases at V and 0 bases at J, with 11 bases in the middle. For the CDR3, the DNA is TGTGCCAGCAGCCCCTCCTGGAGCTCCTATAATTCACCCCTCCACTTT. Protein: CASSPSWSSYNSPLHF. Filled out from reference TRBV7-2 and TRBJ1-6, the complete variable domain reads GAGVSQSPSNKVTEKGKDVELRCDPISGHTALYWYRQSLGQGLEFLIYFQGNSAPDKSGLPSDRFSAERTGGSVSTLTIQRTQQEDSAVYLCASSPSWSSYNSPLHFGNGTRLTVT.

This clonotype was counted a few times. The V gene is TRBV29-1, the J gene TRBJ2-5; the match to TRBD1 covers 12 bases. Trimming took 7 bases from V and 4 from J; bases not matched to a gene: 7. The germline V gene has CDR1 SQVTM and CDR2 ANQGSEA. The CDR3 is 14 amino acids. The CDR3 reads CSARDRGPGETQYF. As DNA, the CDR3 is TGCAGCGCACGGGACAGGGGGCCGGGAGAGACCCAGTACTTC.

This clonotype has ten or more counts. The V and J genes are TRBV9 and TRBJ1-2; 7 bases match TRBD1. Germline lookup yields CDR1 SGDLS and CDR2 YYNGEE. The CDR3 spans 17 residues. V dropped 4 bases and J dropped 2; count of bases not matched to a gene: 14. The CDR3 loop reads CASSSSDRRGGNYGYTF. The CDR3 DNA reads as TGTGCCAGCAGCTCGTCGGACAGGCGCGGTGGCAACTATGGCTACACCTTC.

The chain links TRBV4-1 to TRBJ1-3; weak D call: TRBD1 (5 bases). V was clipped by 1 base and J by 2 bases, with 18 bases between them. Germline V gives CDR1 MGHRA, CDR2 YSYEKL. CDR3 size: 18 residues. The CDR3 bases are TGCGCCAGCAGCCAAGGGAGCGGTCGGGGGGAGGCTGGAAACACCATATATTTT. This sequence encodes CASSQGSGRGEAGNTIYF.

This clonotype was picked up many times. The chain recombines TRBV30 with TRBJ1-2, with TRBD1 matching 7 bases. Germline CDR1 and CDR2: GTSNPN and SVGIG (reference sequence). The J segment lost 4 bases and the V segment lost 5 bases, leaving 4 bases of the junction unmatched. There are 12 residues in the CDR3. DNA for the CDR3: TGTGCCTGGGGGGACAGCGCCTATGGCTACACCTTC. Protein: CAWGDSAYGYTF.

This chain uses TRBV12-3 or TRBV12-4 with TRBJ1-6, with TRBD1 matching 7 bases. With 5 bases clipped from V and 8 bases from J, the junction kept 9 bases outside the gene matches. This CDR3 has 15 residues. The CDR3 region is CASSPNRGGHSPLHF. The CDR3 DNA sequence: TGTGCCAGCAGTCCAAACAGGGGAGGACATTCACCCCTCCACTTT.

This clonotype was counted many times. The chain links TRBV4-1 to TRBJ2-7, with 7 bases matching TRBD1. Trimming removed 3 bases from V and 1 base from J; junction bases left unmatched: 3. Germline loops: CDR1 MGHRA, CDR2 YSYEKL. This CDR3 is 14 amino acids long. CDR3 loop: CASSHPGQSYEQYF. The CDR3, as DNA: TGCGCCAGCAGCCATCCGGGACAGTCCTACGAGCAGTACTTC.